This T cell receptor (beta chain) was identified during a study of patients and donors after allogeneic stem cell transplantation (dated by TCRdb to the early 2020s). Library method: RT-PCR. Instrument on record: NextSeq 550. TCRdb trimmed the raw reads at Q25, called clones with MiXCR and kept productive beta chains. Each CDR3 protein gets just one entry, which takes the most common genes and DNA from the rows behind it. This sample is represented by 150,000 or so distinct CDR3 sequences; more than 20% of them were singletons. The ten largest clones take up about 25% of the sample. With regard to this clonotype: There is no known antigen for this receptor. No clone much larger than this one lies a single base away; base qualities are absent.

Cut back by 9 bases and 5 bases, the V and J ends lie 13 bases apart. CDR3 length: 13 amino acids, cysteine to phenylalanine. Kept here is only the CDR3 DNA, which spans 39 bases and is read in frame from base 1. From a lookup of the germline V gene, CDR1 and CDR2 are KGHDR and SFDVKD. The sample comprised blood, either unsorted or a sorted T cell fraction (not recorded which). This sequence uses TRBV24-1 and TRBJ2-1; TRBD2 could be the D gene, as 5 bases match. This receptor was taken from a human donor who was either an allogeneic HSCT recipient or a stem cell or donor lymphocyte infusion donor (not recorded which). It is not recorded whose cells these are; they may come from a transplant donor. CDR3 region: CATSRARDNEQFF. The nucleotide sequence is TGTGCCACCTCTAGAGCGAGGGACAATGAGCAGTTCTTC.